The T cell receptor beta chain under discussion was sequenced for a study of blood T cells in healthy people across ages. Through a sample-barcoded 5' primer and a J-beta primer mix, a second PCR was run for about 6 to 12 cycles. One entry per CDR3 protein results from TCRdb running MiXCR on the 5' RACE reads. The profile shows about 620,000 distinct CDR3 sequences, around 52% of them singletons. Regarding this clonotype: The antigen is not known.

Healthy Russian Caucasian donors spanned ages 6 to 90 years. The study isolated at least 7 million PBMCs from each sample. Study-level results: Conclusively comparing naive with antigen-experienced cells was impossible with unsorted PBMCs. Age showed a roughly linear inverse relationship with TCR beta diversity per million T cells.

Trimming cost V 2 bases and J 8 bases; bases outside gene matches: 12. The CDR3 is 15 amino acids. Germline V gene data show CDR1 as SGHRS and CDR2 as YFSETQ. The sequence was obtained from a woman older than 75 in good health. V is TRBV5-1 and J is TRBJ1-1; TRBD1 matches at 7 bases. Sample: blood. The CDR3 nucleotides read TGCGCCAGCAGCTTCGTGGGGGGCAAACAGGGGGAAGCTTTCTTT. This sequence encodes CASSFVGGKQGEAFF.